The rows below give T cell receptor beta chains drawn from one sample of a study of cytotoxic CD8 clonotypes in ibrutinib-treated CLL. Clones were read by immunoSEQ multiplex PCR, and TCRdb kept only the in-frame ones, dropping some. Here the sample spans fewer than 7,000 clones, around 74% being singletons. This specimen consisted of PBMCs, obtained before ibrutinib treatment. Receptors were obtained from a human donor with chronic lymphocytic leukemia. Both conserved end residues are trimmed from each CDR3. The order of the fields is V gene, J gene, CDR3 protein.

v_gene: TRBV21-1
j_gene: TRBJ2-2
CDR3aa: ASSKSGGLAGSGELF

v_gene: TRBV19
j_gene: TRBJ2-7
CDR3aa: ASTQGLAGGHSYEQY

v_gene: TRBV13
j_gene: TRBJ1-2
CDR3aa: ASSLVPGTAANYGYT

v_gene: TRBV28
j_gene: TRBJ1-5
CDR3aa: ASSLEMYQPQH

v_gene: TRBV7-9
j_gene: TRBJ2-7
CDR3aa: ASSLASIYEQY

v_gene: TRBV5-4
j_gene: TRBJ1-2
CDR3aa: ASSLVGGYGYT

v_gene: TRBV19
j_gene: TRBJ2-5
CDR3aa: ASSLVTSRGRETQY

v_gene: TRBV21-1
j_gene: TRBJ2-1
CDR3aa: ASSNQPGLADYEQF

v_gene: TRBV4-3
j_gene: TRBJ2-2
CDR3aa: ASSQSVGLLGPGELF

v_gene: TRBV4-2
j_gene: TRBJ1-1
CDR3aa: ASSQGGRTEAF

v_gene: TRBV19
j_gene: TRBJ2-4
CDR3aa: ASSFSSGKAGAKNIQY

v_gene: TRBV6-5
j_gene: TRBJ2-5
CDR3aa: ASSYFQGGETQY

v_gene: TRBV6-5
j_gene: TRBJ1-6
CDR3aa: ASSLKQGWSPLH

v_gene: TRBV6-1
j_gene: TRBJ2-2
CDR3aa: ASSEVGALGSGELF

v_gene: TRBV30
j_gene: TRBJ2-5
CDR3aa: ASEGGWETQY

v_gene: TRBV19
j_gene: TRBJ2-1
CDR3aa: ASKDWNGNEQF

v_gene: TRBV7-8
j_gene: TRBJ2-1
CDR3aa: ASSPRATGFSNEQF

v_gene: TRBV6-1
j_gene: TRBJ1-6
CDR3aa: ASSEVSGRTSPLH